The rows below give T cell receptor beta chains drawn from one sample of a study of response to subunit inactivated influenza vaccine. TCRdb ran MiXCR on the RT-PCR reads and lists one entry per CDR3 protein. In the table there are 860,000 or so distinct CDR3 sequences, about 20% of which are singletons. The sample was PBMCs from blood, taken less than 6 days after vaccination. The receptors shown here come from a man aged 45 to 65 who received an inactivated influenza vaccine. Each CDR3 is given with its conserved first and last residue. D genes are given only for firm matches. The size of a clone is reported for some rows only, either as once, few or many, or as a class for expanded clones.

d_gene: NA; j_gene: TRBJ2-3; abundance: NA; v_gene: TRBV9; CDR3nt: TGTGCCAGCAGCGTAGGAACAGCTACAGATACGCAGTATTTT; CDR3aa: CASSVGTATDTQYF
d_gene: TRBD2; j_gene: TRBJ2-7; abundance: NA; v_gene: TRBV4-3; CDR3nt: TGCGCCAGCAGCCGGAATGTTTTAAGCGGGAGCGCCTACGAGCAGTACTTC; CDR3aa: CASSRNVLSGSAYEQYF
d_gene: NA; j_gene: TRBJ2-5; abundance: few; v_gene: TRBV24-1; CDR3nt: TGTGCCACCAGTGATGGTGGGGTAAAGACCCAGTACTTC; CDR3aa: CATSDGGVKTQYF
d_gene: NA; j_gene: TRBJ1-2; abundance: NA; v_gene: TRBV7-2; CDR3nt: TGTGCCGCGATTTACCAGGGAGGGTCGGACTATGGCTACACCTTC; CDR3aa: CAAIYQGGSDYGYTF
d_gene: NA; j_gene: TRBJ2-5; abundance: few; v_gene: TRBV29-1; CDR3nt: TGCAGCGTATGGGGCCGTGGATCCCAGTACTTC; CDR3aa: CSVWGRGSQYF
d_gene: NA; j_gene: TRBJ1-2; abundance: few; v_gene: TRBV6-5; CDR3nt: TGTGCCACCCGGCCCGCTAACTATGGCTACACCTTC; CDR3aa: CATRPANYGYTF
d_gene: NA; j_gene: TRBJ2-3; abundance: few; v_gene: TRBV27; CDR3nt: TGTGCCAGCAGTTCGGTAGTTGACAGAGCTAGCACAGATACGCAGTATTTT; CDR3aa: CASSSVVDRASTDTQYF
d_gene: TRBD1; j_gene: TRBJ2-5; abundance: few; v_gene: TRBV10-1; CDR3nt: TGCGCCAGCAGTGAGTCCGGGACAGGGAAAGAGACCCAGTACTTC; CDR3aa: CASSESGTGKETQYF
d_gene: TRBD2; j_gene: TRBJ2-5; abundance: NA; v_gene: TRBV28; CDR3nt: TGTGCCAGCAGCCGTGGACTAGCGCCACAAGAGACCCAGTACTTC; CDR3aa: CASSRGLAPQETQYF
d_gene: TRBD2; j_gene: TRBJ2-1; abundance: few; v_gene: TRBV4-3; CDR3nt: TGCGCCAGCAGCCAATCTAGACTAGCGGGGGGGAACAATGAGCAGTTCTTC; CDR3aa: CASSQSRLAGGNNEQFF
d_gene: TRBD1; j_gene: TRBJ1-1; abundance: few; v_gene: TRBV7-2; CDR3nt: TGTGCCAGCAGCTTTGCAGGGGGCGCGGATGAAGCTTTCTTT; CDR3aa: CASSFAGGADEAFF
d_gene: NA; j_gene: TRBJ2-7; abundance: few; v_gene: TRBV29-1; CDR3nt: TGCAGCGGTCAGGGCGTCCACTCCTACGAGCAGTACTTC; CDR3aa: CSGQGVHSYEQYF
d_gene: NA; j_gene: TRBJ1-1; abundance: NA; v_gene: TRBV19; CDR3nt: TGTGCCAGTAGAGGACGGGGGGCAACTGAAGCTTTCTTT; CDR3aa: CASRGRGATEAFF
d_gene: TRBD2; j_gene: TRBJ2-3; abundance: few; v_gene: TRBV5-6; CDR3nt: TGTGCCAGCAGCTGGACTAGCGGGAGGGCCCTACGTACGCAGTATTTT; CDR3aa: CASSWTSGRALRTQYF
d_gene: NA; j_gene: TRBJ1-5; abundance: NA; v_gene: TRBV20-1; CDR3nt: TGCAGTGCTAGAGAGGGGGCCGGCAATCAGCCCCAGCATTTT; CDR3aa: CSAREGAGNQPQHF
d_gene: TRBD2; j_gene: TRBJ2-1; abundance: many; v_gene: TRBV7-2; CDR3nt: TGTGCCAGCAGCTTAGGCTCAAGCGGGAGCTCCTACAATGAGCAGTTCTTC; CDR3aa: CASSLGSSGSSYNEQFF
d_gene: NA; j_gene: TRBJ2-2; abundance: NA; v_gene: TRBV7-8; CDR3nt: TGTGCCAGCAGCCTACGGGAACGTATTAACACCGGGGAGCTGTTTTTT; CDR3aa: CASSLRERINTGELFF
d_gene: NA; j_gene: TRBJ2-2; abundance: NA; v_gene: TRBV5-5; CDR3nt: TGTGCCAGCAGCTTGGTTGCTTCCACCGGGGAGCTGTTTTTT; CDR3aa: CASSLVASTGELFF
d_gene: NA; j_gene: TRBJ2-1; abundance: NA; v_gene: TRBV5-5; CDR3nt: TGTGCCAGCAGCCGACGGGAAAGTCCGTACAATGAGCAGTTCTTC; CDR3aa: CASSRRESPYNEQFF
d_gene: NA; j_gene: TRBJ2-3; abundance: NA; v_gene: TRBV12-3/TRBV12-4; CDR3nt: TGTGCCAGCACCCTGGGGGGCCATCCATCAGATACGCAGTATTTT; CDR3aa: CASTLGGHPSDTQYF
d_gene: NA; j_gene: TRBJ1-2; abundance: few; v_gene: TRBV6-2/TRBV6-3; CDR3nt: TGTGCCAGCAGTTGGGGGCGACCTAACTATGGCTACACCTTC; CDR3aa: CASSWGRPNYGYTF
d_gene: NA; j_gene: TRBJ1-1; abundance: few; v_gene: TRBV3-1; CDR3nt: TGTGCCAGCATAAGAAAGGGTGGGTCTGAAGCTTTCTTT; CDR3aa: CASIRKGGSEAFF
d_gene: TRBD2; j_gene: TRBJ2-1; abundance: NA; v_gene: TRBV15; CDR3nt: TGTGCCACCAGCAGAGATGGGACTAGCGCCTTCAATGAGCAGTTCTTC; CDR3aa: CATSRDGTSAFNEQFF
d_gene: TRBD2; j_gene: TRBJ2-1; abundance: NA; v_gene: TRBV20-1; CDR3nt: TGCAGTGCTAGGGGCGTCACTAGCGGGAGGGCCAATGAGCAGTTCTTC; CDR3aa: CSARGVTSGRANEQFF
d_gene: NA; j_gene: TRBJ2-7; abundance: few; v_gene: TRBV20-1; CDR3nt: TGCAGTGCTAGAGATACGCCCGAGCAGTACTTC; CDR3aa: CSARDTPEQYF
d_gene: TRBD1; j_gene: TRBJ2-7; abundance: few; v_gene: TRBV20-1; CDR3nt: TGCAGTGCTAGAGCCGGACAGGTGTACGAGCAGTACTTC; CDR3aa: CSARAGQVYEQYF
d_gene: NA; j_gene: TRBJ1-2; abundance: NA; v_gene: TRBV29-1; CDR3nt: TGCAGCGTCACAGACCGGGGGGCTGATGGCTACACCTTC; CDR3aa: CSVTDRGADGYTF
d_gene: NA; j_gene: TRBJ2-3; abundance: few; v_gene: TRBV29-1; CDR3nt: TGCAGCGTGTTGGACAGAGAGCTTAGAGTAGATACGCAGTATTTT; CDR3aa: CSVLDRELRVDTQYF
d_gene: NA; j_gene: TRBJ1-6; abundance: NA; v_gene: TRBV27; CDR3nt: TGTGCCAGCAGGCAACAGGGCTCCTATAATTCACCCCTCCACTTT; CDR3aa: CASRQQGSYNSPLHF
d_gene: TRBD2; j_gene: TRBJ2-1; abundance: few; v_gene: TRBV20-1; CDR3nt: TGCAGTGCCGGGGGACTAGCGAATTACAATGAGCAGTTCTTC; CDR3aa: CSAGGLANYNEQFF
d_gene: TRBD2; j_gene: TRBJ2-7; abundance: NA; v_gene: TRBV15; CDR3nt: TGTGCCACCAGCAGCACCGGGACTAGCAGGGTATTTTCCTACGAGCAGTACTTC; CDR3aa: CATSSTGTSRVFSYEQYF
d_gene: NA; j_gene: TRBJ2-5; abundance: NA; v_gene: TRBV20-1; CDR3nt: TGCAGTAAAGCTGGCGGATACCAAGAGACCCAGTACTTC; CDR3aa: CSKAGGYQETQYF
d_gene: TRBD1; j_gene: TRBJ2-1; abundance: NA; v_gene: TRBV7-2; CDR3nt: TGTGCCAGCAGCTTAGCGGACAGGATTTACAATGAGCAGTTCTTC; CDR3aa: CASSLADRIYNEQFF
d_gene: NA; j_gene: TRBJ1-4; abundance: NA; v_gene: TRBV20-1; CDR3nt: TGCAGTGCTAGGTTGGGGTATGAGGGAAAACTGTTTTTT; CDR3aa: CSARLGYEGKLFF
d_gene: NA; j_gene: TRBJ1-3; abundance: NA; v_gene: TRBV12-3/TRBV12-4; CDR3nt: TGTGCCAGCAGGAAACCAGGAACTGGAAACACCATATATTTT; CDR3aa: CASRKPGTGNTIYF
d_gene: NA; j_gene: TRBJ1-1; abundance: many; v_gene: TRBV7-2; CDR3nt: TGTGCCAGCAGCCCCGGACTGGGTATGAACACTGAAGCTTTCTTT; CDR3aa: CASSPGLGMNTEAFF
d_gene: NA; j_gene: TRBJ2-5; abundance: few; v_gene: TRBV15; CDR3nt: TGTGCCACCAGCAGAGCTGGGGGCTCTCAAGAGACCCAGTACTTC; CDR3aa: CATSRAGGSQETQYF
d_gene: NA; j_gene: TRBJ1-5; abundance: NA; v_gene: TRBV6-5; CDR3nt: TGTGCCAGCAGTTCCCACGGGATGCAGCCCCAGCATTTT; CDR3aa: CASSSHGMQPQHF
d_gene: TRBD1; j_gene: TRBJ1-5; abundance: NA; v_gene: TRBV4-2; CDR3nt: TGTGCCAGCAGCCATTATGGACAGGGGGCGAATCAGCCCCAGCATTTT; CDR3aa: CASSHYGQGANQPQHF
d_gene: NA; j_gene: TRBJ2-3; abundance: few; v_gene: TRBV5-5; CDR3nt: TGTGCCAGCAGCGACATATTGGTACAGGGTACAGATACGCAGTATTTT; CDR3aa: CASSDILVQGTDTQYF
d_gene: NA; j_gene: TRBJ2-7; abundance: NA; v_gene: TRBV9; CDR3nt: TGTGCCAGCAGCGAGGGGGGAAGGGAGCAGTACTTC; CDR3aa: CASSEGGREQYF
d_gene: TRBD1; j_gene: TRBJ2-2; abundance: NA; v_gene: TRBV5-1; CDR3nt: TGCGCCAGCAGCACGCAGGGGGCGGACGGGGAGCTGTTTTTT; CDR3aa: CASSTQGADGELFF
d_gene: TRBD2; j_gene: TRBJ2-5; abundance: few; v_gene: TRBV20-1; CDR3nt: TGCAGTGTTAAAGCGGAGGCTAGCGGGGTCCGCCAAGAGACCCAGTACTTC; CDR3aa: CSVKAEASGVRQETQYF
d_gene: TRBD1; j_gene: TRBJ2-7; abundance: NA; v_gene: TRBV4-3; CDR3nt: TGCGCCAGCAGCCAAGGAGGGGGCTTCGACGAGCAGTACTTC; CDR3aa: CASSQGGGFDEQYF
d_gene: TRBD1; j_gene: TRBJ2-3; abundance: NA; v_gene: TRBV12-3/TRBV12-4; CDR3nt: TGTGCCAGCAGAACGGGACAGGGGATCACAGATACGCAGTATTTT; CDR3aa: CASRTGQGITDTQYF
d_gene: NA; j_gene: TRBJ2-1; abundance: many; v_gene: TRBV20-1; CDR3nt: TGCAGTGCTAGAGATCCCGGGGGGCAGGCCTACAATGAGCAGTTCTTC; CDR3aa: CSARDPGGQAYNEQFF
d_gene: TRBD2; j_gene: TRBJ2-7; abundance: NA; v_gene: TRBV27; CDR3nt: TGTGCCAGCAGACTATATGGGACTAGCGGGATCCCGTCCGAGCAGTACTTC; CDR3aa: CASRLYGTSGIPSEQYF
d_gene: NA; j_gene: TRBJ2-4; abundance: many; v_gene: TRBV20-1; CDR3nt: TGCAGTGCTAGAGACTTTATTGCCAAAAACATTCAGTACTTC; CDR3aa: CSARDFIAKNIQYF
d_gene: TRBD2; j_gene: TRBJ2-2; abundance: NA; v_gene: TRBV9; CDR3nt: TGTGCCAGCAGCGTAGATAGCGGGAGAACCGGGGAGCTGTTTTTT; CDR3aa: CASSVDSGRTGELFF